This T cell receptor (beta chain) is from a study of radiation and T cells in renal cell carcinoma. The CDR3 is 18 residues long. V was cut by 0 bases and J by 5 bases, with 22 bases left in between. From germline, CDR1 is ENHRY and CDR2 SYGVKD. The sample's time point: baseline pretreatment blood. Indicated treatment: 15 Gy SBRT to primary tumor, nephrectomy 4 weeks later. TCRdb's table, derived via immunoSEQ multiplex PCR, lists solely in-frame clones and lacks some. This sample has approximately 110,000 clones, with roughly 80% found just once. This TCR was sampled from a woman aged 55 to 70 with renal cell carcinoma. Material: blood, obtained from a patient whose treatment included radiotherapy and nephrectomy. J is TRBJ1-1 and V is TRBV10-3; D perhaps matches TRBD1 (5 bases). DNA for the CDR3: TGTGCCATCAGTGAGTCGCGGTTTGGATCTGGAGGGGATACTGAAGCTTTCTTT. Its translation: CAISESRFGSGGDTEAFF.